Below, one T cell receptor beta chain is given with its context. This sample was taken from a study of technical replicates of blood from a few donors. Method: immunoSEQ multiplex PCR; TCRdb's copy keeps in-frame clones and lacks some. The data show tens of thousands of clones, with approximately 94% seen just once and about 0.25% held by the top ten. This CDR3 contains 16 residues. The junction had 17 bases not matched to a gene; V was cut back by 6 bases and J by 7 bases. Germline loops: CDR1 WSHSY, CDR2 SAAADI. The V gene is TRBV10-2, the J gene TRBJ2-7; TRBD2 matches 8 bases. The receptor comes from a human donor in good health. The sequenced material came from T cells isolated from PBMCs. The CDR3 spells CASSPRAGAAAGEQYF. CDR3 DNA: TGCGCCAGCAGCCCTCGAGCGGGAGCCGCCGCGGGGGAGCAGTACTTC.